This T cell receptor (beta chain) was identified in a study of blood T cell repertoires in COVID-19 (dated by TCRdb to the early 2020s). Notes on the research overall: Collaborator samples came from the United States, Italy and Spain and covered acute and convalescent phases of COVID-19. The material from the prospective study consisted of cDNA or gDNA derived from T cells, B-cell-depleted T cells, or PBMCs. Subjects who had been exposed to COVID-19, were actively infected with it, or had recovered from it provided the deeply sampled blood TCRbeta repertoires that made up the dataset. The repertoires were released in a freely available public database intended as a resource for research on the immune response to SARS-CoV-2. Samples were obtained from the ongoing ImmuneRACE study (first 160 participants) and from approximately 1,200 subjects provided by 6 global collaborators. The sample metadata nearly always contained a de-identified subject ID, COVID-19 status, age in years and sex. HLA class I and class II types, where available, came from metadata supplied by the sample provider rather than from assay-based typing.

The germline V gene (reference sequence) provides CDR1 SEHNR and CDR2 FQNEAQ. Reading from cysteine to phenylalanine, the CDR3 counts 14 amino acids. CDR3 DNA is the only sequence kept; it has 42 bases, read in frame from the first base. Trimming at the junction amounts to 3 bases on V and 6 bases on J, and the germline ends lie 14 bases apart. The immunoSEQ Assay, a bias-controlled multiplex PCR, was used to amplify TCRbeta CDR3 regions from genomic DNA. The authors' pipeline ran thus. Within the assay, amplification of reference gene primers was used to estimate how many nucleated cells each sample contained. To quantify the absolute abundance of each unique TCRbeta CDR3 rearrangement, sequence reads were collapsed and filtered. For each sample, productive Simpson clonality was calculated by taking the square root of Simpson's diversity index across productive rearrangements. In its TCRdb copy, this immuneACCESS table keeps in-frame sequences only and misses some clones. Where compared with another copy, unresolved V genes explain less than half of these, and the others have no known cause. From that table come the V and J calls and clone size; the DNA was used to work out D and trimming. The sample table contains roughly 260,000 clones; only one count was recorded for less than 90% of them. The top ten clones comprise roughly 3.9% of the sample.

As to this clone: Its target antigen remains unknown. Within one base of it there is no much larger clone, and no base qualities were kept.

What the work shows at the level of the full study, not this receptor alone: Clinical and demographic metadata were provided uncurated, with the amount varying by source and participant.

A second Seattle source provided samples from volunteer blood donors who had recovered from COVID-19. Each collaborating institution followed its own protocols to collect whole blood in K2EDTA tubes. For TCRbeta analysis, collaborator samples were shipped as frozen whole blood, as isolated PBMCs, or as DNA extracted from either sample type. This clonotype was obtained from a man in his 60s who had recovered from COVID-19. The rearranged chain carries TRBV7-9 and TRBJ1-2, with TRBD1 perhaps the D gene, on 6 matching bases. Source material: peripheral blood. The DNA sequence is TGTGCCAGCAGCTTTGGGGCAGGGGAAGATGGCTACACCTTC. It encodes CASSFGAGEDGYTF.